The 23 T cell receptor beta chains reported below all come from one sample, sequenced in a study of vaccination effects on CD4 cells after COVID-19. Method: immunoSEQ multiplex PCR; TCRdb's copy keeps in-frame clones and lacks some. The sample includes about 24,000 clones, just under 75% of them seen just once. Peptide-pool stimulation followed by sequencing identified expanded antigen-specific CD4+ clonotypes in the ViraFEST assay. Subsequent to less than twelve days of culture, CD4+ T cells were isolated. Previously uninfected by SARS-CoV-2, the vaccine recipients also showed negative nucleocapsid antibodies. No antigens are known for them. The source was CD4+ T cells from PBMCs cultured with SARS-CoV-2 spike peptides, collected before COVID-19 vaccination. All receptors come from a human donor who received a COVID-19 vaccine.

V is TRBV7-2 and J is TRBJ2-1, with D possibly being TRBD1 (5 bases). The V end was cut by 1 base, the J end by 1 base, with 11 bases between. Germline values: CDR1 SGHTA, CDR2 FQGNSA. This CDR3 spans 16 amino acids. This CDR3 reads CASSLDRLISYNEQFF. The CDR3 DNA reads TGTGCCAGCAGCTTAGACAGGTTGATTTCCTACAATGAGCAGTTCTTC.

The chain employs TRBV5-1 and TRBJ2-3; TRBD1 matches 9 bases. V lost 5 bases, J lost 3 bases, and 7 bases stayed unmatched. The CDR3 loop spans 15 amino acids. Germline loops: CDR1 SGHRS, CDR2 YFSETQ. The CDR3 spells CASRTGTGITDTQYF. The CDR3 nucleotides read TGCGCCAGCAGAACCGGGACAGGGATTACAGATACGCAGTATTTT.

The chain has TRBV5-4 and TRBJ2-1; D is unclear. Germline lookup yields CDR1 SGHNT and CDR2 YYREEE (reference sequence). The CDR3 runs to 14 residues. Trimming took off 0 bases at V and 7 bases at J, with 11 bases between the two ends. The CDR3 loop reads CASSLDARPNEQFF. CDR3 nucleotide sequence: TGTGCCAGCAGCTTGGATGCTCGACCTAATGAGCAGTTCTTC. The complete variable domain, with remaining parts taken from reference TRBV5-4 and TRBJ2-1, reads ETGVTQSPTHLIKTRGQQVTLRCSSQSGHNTVSWYQQALGQGPQFIFQYYREEENGRGNFPPRFSGLQFPNYSSELNVNALELDDSALYLCASSLDARPNEQFFGPGTRLTVL.

The V gene is TRBV5-1, the J gene TRBJ1-1; a weak D match, TRBD1 (5 bases). The CDR3 consists of 15 residues. Germline V gene lookup returns CDR1 SGHRS and CDR2 YFSETQ. V lost 4 bases and J lost 5, with 18 bases in between. The CDR3 nucleotides are TGCGCCAGCAGCCCTAGTAGGGGCCCGATAACTGAAGCTTTCTTT. The encoded protein is CASSPSRGPITEAFF.

V and J are TRBV25-1 and TRBJ2-7; 7 bases map to TRBD1. The CDR3 length is 15 residues. V was clipped by 2 bases and J by 4 bases; unmatched bases: 8. The germline V gene has CDR1 MGHDK and CDR2 SYGVNS. CDR3 nucleotides: TGTGCCAGCAGTGAACCCGGGACAGAAGGATACGAGCAGTACTTC. Its protein product is CASSEPGTEGYEQYF.

The CDR3 DNA sequence: TGCGCCAGCAGCATACTACCGGGACAGGGGAACACTGAAGCTTTCTTT. Translating it yields CASSILPGQGNTEAFF. This chain links TRBV5-1 with TRBJ1-1; 9 nucleotides match TRBD1. V lost 4 bases and J lost 1; bases outside the gene matches: 8. Germline V gene lookup returns CDR1 SGHRS and CDR2 YFSETQ. The length of the CDR3 is 16 residues.

The gene calls are TRBV11-3 and TRBJ2-1, with D unclear. Trimming took off 3 bases at V and 8 bases at J, with 11 bases between the two ends. Per germline, CDR1 SGHNT and CDR2 YENEEA. The CDR3 consists of 13 residues. The CDR3 here is CASSFYASDEQFF. For the CDR3, the DNA is TGTGCCAGCAGCTTTTACGCTTCGGATGAGCAGTTCTTC.

The chain employs TRBV10-3 and TRBJ1-5, with 7 nucleotides matching TRBD1. Trimming removed 2 bases from V and 4 bases from J; junction bases left unmatched: 2. The germline V gene encodes CDR1 ENHRY and CDR2 SYGVKD. The CDR3 is 14 residues long. CDR3 loop: CAISEPGQNQPQHF. CDR3 nucleotide sequence: TGTGCCATCAGTGAGCCGGGACAGAATCAGCCCCAGCATTTT.

This chain joins TRBV6-5 and TRBJ2-7; 10 bases are a match to TRBD2. The V segment lost 6 bases and the J segment 0 bases; nucleotides outside the gene matches: 5. CDR1 and CDR2 (germline): MNHEY, SVGAGI. The CDR3 has 15 residues. This CDR3 reads CASRTVAGGSYEQYF. The CDR3 DNA reads as TGTGCCAGCAGGACCGTAGCGGGAGGCTCCTACGAGCAGTACTTC.

V and J are TRBV9 and TRBJ2-5; D gene unclear. The CDR3 runs to 12 residues. Trimming took off 3 bases at V and 5 bases at J, with 8 bases between the two ends. CDR1 is SGDLS and CDR2 is YYNGEE in the germline V gene. The CDR3 DNA reads TGTGCCAGCAGCGGAATGCCGGAGACCCAGTACTTC. The encoded protein is CASSGMPETQYF.

The chain employs TRBV3-1 (or the pseudogene TRBV3-2) and TRBJ2-3, with D maybe TRBD1 (7 bases). Trimming left V 4 bases short and J 2 bases short, with 13 bases between. The CDR3 spans 15 residues. Germline CDR1 LGHDT, CDR2 YNNKEL (reference sequence). The DNA for the CDR3 is TGTGCCAGCAGCCCGCGGGACAGCTACACAGATACGCAGTATTTT. This gives the protein CASSPRDSYTDTQYF.

The chain employs TRBV5-6 and TRBJ1-4; D unclear. The CDR3 has 16 amino acids. The V end was cut by 4 bases, the J end by 5 bases, with 18 bases between. The V gene's germline CDR1 is SGHDT and CDR2 YYEEEE. The CDR3 DNA follows: TGTGCCAGCAGCCCCAGGTTGATTGGGCGAAATGAAAAACTGTTTTTT. Amino acids: CASSPRLIGRNEKLFF.

The chain joins TRBV24-1 to TRBJ2-1, with D perhaps matching TRBD1 (5 bases). The V end lost 7 bases, the J end lost 7 bases, and 16 bases lay between the germline ends. The CDR3 has 14 amino acids. The V gene's germline CDR1 is KGHDR and CDR2 SFDVKD. The CDR3 region has the DNA TGTGCCACCAGCCATTCCAGGGAAACGAATGAGCAGTTCTTC. Protein: CATSHSRETNEQFF.

CDR3 sequence: CASSYAGTAYEAFF. The CDR3, as DNA: TGTGCCAGCAGTTACGCGGGGACAGCTTATGAAGCTTTCTTT. The chain combines TRBV6-5 with TRBJ1-1; TRBD1 agrees at 7 bases. The V and J ends lost 2 bases and 7 bases, in that order; junction bases with no gene match: 7. The CDR3 runs to 14 residues. Germline loops: CDR1 MNHEY, CDR2 SVGAGI.

CDR3 in amino acids: CASSSVFGSSSYEQYF. DNA of the CDR3: TGCGCCAGCAGTTCGGTTTTCGGGTCAAGCTCCTACGAGCAGTACTTC. The V call is TRBV10-1, the J call TRBJ2-7; no clear D. V shed 5 bases and J shed 0 bases, with 17 bases lying between them. In germline, CDR1 is WNHNN, CDR2 SYGVQD (reference sequence). The CDR3 is 16 residues long.

The sample holds one count of this clone. This sequence joins TRBV18 and TRBJ2-1, with D perhaps TRBD2 (7 bases). V was trimmed by 1 base and J by 0 bases, leaving 13 bases between them. Per the germline V gene, CDR1 is KGHSH and CDR2 is LQKENI. CDR3 length: 17 residues. The CDR3 DNA reads TGTGCCAGCTCACCACGAGGGGGGGCCTTCTCCTACAATGAGCAGTTCTTC. Residues: CASSPRGGAFSYNEQFF.

The chain couples TRBV2 to TRBJ2-1, with 8 bases identical to TRBD2. Trimming cost V 2 bases and J 4 bases; bases outside gene matches: 4. The CDR3 sequence is 15 residues long. In germline, CDR1 is SNHLY, CDR2 FYNNEI. CDR3 protein: CASSERLAKYNEQFF. DNA for the CDR3: TGTGCCAGCAGTGAAAGACTAGCGAAGTACAATGAGCAGTTCTTC.

This clone was seen more than once but under ten times. The chain is built from TRBV6-5 and TRBJ2-1, with 9 nucleotides matching TRBD1. Germline-derived CDR1 and CDR2 are MNHEY and SVGAGI. The CDR3 has 15 residues. V lost 6 bases, J lost 4 bases, and 7 bases stayed unmatched. The CDR3 nucleotides are TGTGCCAGCAGGAGAGAGGGACAGGGATACAATGAGCAGTTCTTC. It codes for CASRREGQGYNEQFF.

The gene calls are TRBV3-1 (or the pseudogene TRBV3-2) and TRBJ2-7; no clear D gene. Germline V CDR1 and CDR2: LGHDT, YNNKEL (reference sequence). The CDR3 extends over 12 amino acids. V dropped 0 bases and J dropped 2 bases, with 2 bases sitting between them. CDR3 loop: CASSQETYEQYF. The DNA for the CDR3 is TGTGCCAGCAGCCAAGAAACCTACGAGCAGTACTTC.

The CDR3 loop reads CASSSPTSGESGTQYF. The CDR3 DNA sequence: TGTGCCAGCAGTTCACCGACTAGCGGGGAGTCGGGTACGCAGTATTTT. The chain combines TRBV28 with TRBJ2-3, with 11 bases lining up with TRBD2. The CDR3 is 16 amino acids. CDR1 MDHEN and CDR2 SYDVKM come from the germline V gene. V lost 4 bases, J lost 8 bases, and 11 bases stayed unmatched.

The chain combines TRBV27 with TRBJ1-6; 9 positions agree with TRBD1. This CDR3 comprises 18 residues. From germline, CDR1 is MNHEY and CDR2 SMNVEV (reference sequence). Trimming removed 6 bases from V and 5 bases from J; junction bases left unmatched: 14. CDR3 sequence: CASRLRGQGVFNNSPLHF. The CDR3 coding sequence is TGTGCCAGCAGGCTAAGGGGACAGGGCGTTTTTAATAATTCACCCCTCCACTTT.

The chain recombines TRBV5-4 with TRBJ1-2, with 9 bases lining up with TRBD1. Losses at the gene ends were 4 bases for V and 4 bases for J; bases not matched to a gene: 11. This CDR3 is 16 amino acids long. Per germline, CDR1 SGHNT and CDR2 YYREEE (reference sequence). The CDR3 loop is CASSPQGQGYGYGYTF. In DNA form, the CDR3 reads TGTGCCAGCAGCCCCCAAGGACAGGGGTACGGCTATGGCTACACCTTC.

The rearrangement uses TRBV2 and TRBJ1-1, with D possibly being TRBD1 (5 bases). Germline assignment: CDR1 SNHLY and CDR2 FYNNEI. The CDR3 consists of 13 residues. Trimming took off 1 base at V and 8 bases at J, with 11 bases between the two ends. As DNA, the CDR3 is TGTGCCAGCAGTGAAGGGCAAGGGACGGAAGCTTTCTTT. It yields the protein CASSEGQGTEAFF.